This T cell receptor (beta chain) emerged from a study of shared clonotypes between healthy human individuals. This CDR3 has 17 residues. CDR1 is SGHRS and CDR2 is YFSETQ in the germline V gene. Losses at the gene ends were 4 bases for V and 1 base for J; bases not matched to a gene: 10. Adults of Caucasian background living in Nashville, Tennessee made up all donors. A remark on this clone: Its specificity is unknown.

Sequencing was performed with immunoSEQ multiplex PCR; in TCRdb, only in-frame clones are kept and a portion is missing. This sample has hundreds of thousands of clones, with approximately 79% found just once. The study, taken as a whole, reports: Lower generation probabilities were found for non-shared clonotypes than for those shared by all four donors. Sampling included only blood; tissue repertoires likely differ. Naive CD4 clonotypes were shared across a handful of donors at about 5%.

This clonotype was obtained from a woman in her 30s in good health. V and J are TRBV5-1 and TRBJ2-2; 7 positions match TRBD1. The sequenced material came from memory CD4+ T cells sorted from blood. Subset here: CD45RA-negative fraction. CDR3 nucleotides: TGCGCCAGCAGCGTAAAGACAGGGACCCGGAACACCGGGGAGCTGTTTTTT. It translates to CASSVKTGTRNTGELFF.